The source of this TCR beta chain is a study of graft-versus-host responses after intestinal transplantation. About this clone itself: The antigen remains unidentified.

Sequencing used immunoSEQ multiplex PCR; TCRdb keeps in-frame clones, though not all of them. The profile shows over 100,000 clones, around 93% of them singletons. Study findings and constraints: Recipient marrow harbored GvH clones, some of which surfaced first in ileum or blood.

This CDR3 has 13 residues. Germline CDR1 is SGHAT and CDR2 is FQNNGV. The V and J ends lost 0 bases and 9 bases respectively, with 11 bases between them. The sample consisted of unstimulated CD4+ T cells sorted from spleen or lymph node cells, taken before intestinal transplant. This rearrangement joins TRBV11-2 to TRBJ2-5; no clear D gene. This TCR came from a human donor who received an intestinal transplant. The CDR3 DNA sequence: TGTGCCAGCAGCTTAGATTATGCCGGGTCCCAGTACTTC. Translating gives CASSLDYAGSQYF.